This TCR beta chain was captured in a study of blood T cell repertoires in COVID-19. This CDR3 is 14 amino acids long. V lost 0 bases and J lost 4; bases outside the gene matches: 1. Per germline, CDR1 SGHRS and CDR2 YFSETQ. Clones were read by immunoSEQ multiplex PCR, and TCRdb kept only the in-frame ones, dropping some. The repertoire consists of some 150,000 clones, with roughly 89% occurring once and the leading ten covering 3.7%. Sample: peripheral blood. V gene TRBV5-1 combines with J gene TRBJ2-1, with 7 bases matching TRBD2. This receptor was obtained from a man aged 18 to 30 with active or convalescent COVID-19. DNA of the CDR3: TGCGCCAGCAGCTTGGAGCGGGGATACAATGAGCAGTTCTTC. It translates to CASSLERGYNEQFF.